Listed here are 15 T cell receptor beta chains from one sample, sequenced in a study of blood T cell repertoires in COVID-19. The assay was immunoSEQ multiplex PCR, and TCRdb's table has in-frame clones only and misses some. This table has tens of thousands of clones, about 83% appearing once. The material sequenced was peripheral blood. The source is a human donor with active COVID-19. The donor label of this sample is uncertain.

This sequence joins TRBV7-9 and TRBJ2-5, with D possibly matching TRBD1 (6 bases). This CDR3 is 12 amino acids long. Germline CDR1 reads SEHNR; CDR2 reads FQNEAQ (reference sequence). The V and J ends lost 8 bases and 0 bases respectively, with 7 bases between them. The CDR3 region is CASGQNQETQYF. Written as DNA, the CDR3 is TGTGCCAGCGGACAGAACCAAGAGACCCAGTACTTC.

The CDR3 loop reads CATSDRGSSNQPQHF. The CDR3 DNA reads as TGTGCCACCAGTGATCGGGGGAGTAGCAATCAGCCCCAGCATTTT. The rearrangement uses TRBV24-1 and TRBJ1-5, with D possibly TRBD1 on 5 matching bases. The ends were cut back, 3 bases at V and 0 bases at J, with 8 bases in the middle. Germline CDR1 reads KGHDR; CDR2 reads SFDVKD. This CDR3 region has 15 residues.

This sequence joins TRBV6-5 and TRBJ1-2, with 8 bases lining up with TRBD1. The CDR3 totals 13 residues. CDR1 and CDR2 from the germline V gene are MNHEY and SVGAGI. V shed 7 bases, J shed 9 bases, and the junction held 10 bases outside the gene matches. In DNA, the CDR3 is TGTGCCAGCACCCCAGACAGGGGTGATCGCTACACCTTC. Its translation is CASTPDRGDRYTF.

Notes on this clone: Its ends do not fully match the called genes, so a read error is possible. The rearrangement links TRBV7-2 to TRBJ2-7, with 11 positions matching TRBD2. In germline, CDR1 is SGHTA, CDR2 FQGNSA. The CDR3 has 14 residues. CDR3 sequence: CASSLARLAGGRNF. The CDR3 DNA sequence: TGTGCCAGCAGCCTTGCACGGCTAGCGGGAGGCAGGAACTTC.

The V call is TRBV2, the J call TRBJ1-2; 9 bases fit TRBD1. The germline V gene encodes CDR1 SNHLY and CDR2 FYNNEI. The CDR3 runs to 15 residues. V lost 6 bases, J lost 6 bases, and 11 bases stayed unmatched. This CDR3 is CASSARSGTGNGYTF. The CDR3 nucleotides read TGTGCCAGCAGCGCACGATCCGGGACAGGGAATGGCTACACCTTC.

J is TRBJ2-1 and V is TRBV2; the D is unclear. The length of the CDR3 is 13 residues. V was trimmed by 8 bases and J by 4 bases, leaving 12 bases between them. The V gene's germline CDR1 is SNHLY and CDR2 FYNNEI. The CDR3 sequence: CASYVGAYNEQFF. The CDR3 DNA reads TGTGCCAGCTATGTCGGTGCTTACAATGAGCAGTTCTTC. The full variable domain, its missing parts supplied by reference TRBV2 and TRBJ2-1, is EPEVTQTPSHQVTQMGQEVILRCVPISNHLYFYWYRQILGQKVEFLVSFYNNEISEKSEIFDDQFSVERPDGSNFTLKIRSTKLEDSAMYFCASYVGAYNEQFFGPGTRLTVL.

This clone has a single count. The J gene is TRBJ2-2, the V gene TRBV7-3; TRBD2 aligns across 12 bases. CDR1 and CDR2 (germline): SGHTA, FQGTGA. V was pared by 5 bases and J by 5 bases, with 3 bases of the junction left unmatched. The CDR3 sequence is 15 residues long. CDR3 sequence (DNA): TGTGCCAGCAGCCTGGGACTAGCGGGTACCGGGGAGCTGTTTTTT. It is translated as CASSLGLAGTGELFF.

The CDR3 spells CASSTLTEMNTEAFF. The DNA of the CDR3 is TGTGCCAGTAGTACCTTGACAGAGATGAACACTGAAGCTTTCTTT. The chain joins TRBV19 to TRBJ1-1; possibly TRBD1 for D (5 bases). CDR1 and CDR2 from the germline V gene are LNHDA and SQIVND (reference sequence). This CDR3 is 15 amino acids long. V was trimmed by 4 bases and J by 0 bases, leaving 12 bases between them.

This CDR3 reads CASSKQASPSGDYGEQYF. As DNA, the CDR3 is TGTGCCAGCAGCAAGCAGGCCTCTCCTAGCGGTGATTACGGCGAGCAGTACTTC. V usage is TRBV7-6 and J usage is TRBJ2-7; 7 nucleotides align to TRBD2. The CDR3 has 18 amino acids. The germline V gene has CDR1 SGHVS and CDR2 FNYEAQ. V lost 5 bases and J lost 6; bases outside the gene matches: 22.

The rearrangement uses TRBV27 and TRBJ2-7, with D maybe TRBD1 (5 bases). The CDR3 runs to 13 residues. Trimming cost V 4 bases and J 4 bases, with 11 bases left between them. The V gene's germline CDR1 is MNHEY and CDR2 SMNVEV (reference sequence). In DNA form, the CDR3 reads TGTGCCAGCAGTTCAGGGTTGGGGTACGAGCAGTACTTC. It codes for CASSSGLGYEQYF.

In DNA form, the CDR3 reads TGTGCCAGCAGCCAAGATGGGCGTCCAGGCTCCTACGAGCAGTACTTC. Its protein is CASSQDGRPGSYEQYF. This chain links TRBV14 with TRBJ2-7; D is uncertain. The CDR3 extends over 16 amino acids. Germline CDR1 and CDR2: SGHDN and FVKESK. Trimming stripped 0 bases from V and 0 bases from J, with 12 bases between. The full variable domain, in which reference TRBV14 and TRBJ2-7 provide the parts outside the CDR3, is EAGVTQFPSHSVIEKGQTVTLRCDPISGHDNLYWYRRVMGKEIKFLLHFVKESKQDESGMPNNRFLAERTGGTYSTLKVQPAELEDSGVYFCASSQDGRPGSYEQYFGPGTRLTVT.

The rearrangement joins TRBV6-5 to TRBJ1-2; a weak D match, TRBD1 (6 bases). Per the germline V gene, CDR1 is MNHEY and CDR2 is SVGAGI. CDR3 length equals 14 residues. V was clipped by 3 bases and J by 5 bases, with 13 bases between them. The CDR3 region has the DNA TGTGCCAGCAGTTATCAAGGGGGTCGATATGGCTACACCTTC. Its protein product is CASSYQGGRYGYTF.

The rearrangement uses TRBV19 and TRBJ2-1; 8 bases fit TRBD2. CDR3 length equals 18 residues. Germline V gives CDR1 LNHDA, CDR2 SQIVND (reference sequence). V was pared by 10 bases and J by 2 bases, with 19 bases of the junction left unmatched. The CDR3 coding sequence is TGTGCCACCCATTCCGGGACTAGACGGGTTATCGCCTACAATGAGCAGTTCTTC. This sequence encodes CATHSGTRRVIAYNEQFF.

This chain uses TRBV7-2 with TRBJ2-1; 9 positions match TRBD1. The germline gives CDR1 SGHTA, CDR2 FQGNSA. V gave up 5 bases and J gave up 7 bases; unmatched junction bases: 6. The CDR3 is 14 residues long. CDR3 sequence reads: CASSPRQGGNEQFF. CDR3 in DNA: TGTGCCAGCAGCCCCCGACAGGGGGGAAATGAGCAGTTCTTC.

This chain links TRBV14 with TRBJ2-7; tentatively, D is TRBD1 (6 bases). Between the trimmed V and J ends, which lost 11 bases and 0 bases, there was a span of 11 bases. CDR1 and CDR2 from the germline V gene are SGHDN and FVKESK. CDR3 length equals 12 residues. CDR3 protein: CASGETSYEQYF. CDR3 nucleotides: TGTGCCTCAGGGGAGACCTCCTACGAGCAGTACTTC.